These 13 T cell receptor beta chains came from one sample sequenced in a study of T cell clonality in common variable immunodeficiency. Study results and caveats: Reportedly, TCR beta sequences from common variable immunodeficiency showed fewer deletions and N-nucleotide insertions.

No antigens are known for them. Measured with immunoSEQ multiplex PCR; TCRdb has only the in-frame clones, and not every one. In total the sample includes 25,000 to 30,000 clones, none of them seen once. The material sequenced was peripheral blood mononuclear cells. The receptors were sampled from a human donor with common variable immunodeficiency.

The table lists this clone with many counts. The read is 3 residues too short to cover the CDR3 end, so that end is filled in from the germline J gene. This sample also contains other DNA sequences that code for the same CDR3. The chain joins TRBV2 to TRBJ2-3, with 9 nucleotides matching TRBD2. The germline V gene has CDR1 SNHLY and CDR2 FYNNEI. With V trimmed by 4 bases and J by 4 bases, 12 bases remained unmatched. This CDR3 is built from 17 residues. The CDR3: CASSAPLAGRPADTQYF. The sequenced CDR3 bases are TGTGCCAGCAGTGCCCCACTAGCGGGTAGACCCGCAGATACG.

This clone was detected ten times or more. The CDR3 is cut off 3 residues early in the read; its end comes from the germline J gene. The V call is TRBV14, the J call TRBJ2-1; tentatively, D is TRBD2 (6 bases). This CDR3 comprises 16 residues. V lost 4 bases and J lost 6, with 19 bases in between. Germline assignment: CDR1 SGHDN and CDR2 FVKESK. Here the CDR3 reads CASSPFGQGGSNEQFF. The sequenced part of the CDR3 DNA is TGTGCCAGCAGCCCCTTTGGGCAGGGAGGTAGCAATGAG.

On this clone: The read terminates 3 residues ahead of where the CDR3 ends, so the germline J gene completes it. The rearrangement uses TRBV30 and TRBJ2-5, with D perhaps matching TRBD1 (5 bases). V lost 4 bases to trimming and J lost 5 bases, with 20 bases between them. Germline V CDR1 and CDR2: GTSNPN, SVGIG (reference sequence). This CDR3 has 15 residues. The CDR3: CAWTLSGRSVETQYF. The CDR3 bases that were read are TGTGCCTGGACCCTCTCAGGGCGTTCTGTGGAGACC. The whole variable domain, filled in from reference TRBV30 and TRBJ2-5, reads SQTIHQWPATLVQPVGSPLSLECTVEGTSNPNLYWYRQAAGRGLQLLFYSVGIGQISSEVPQNLSASRPQDRQFILSSKKLLLSDSGFYLCAWTLSGRSVETQYFGPGTRLLVL.

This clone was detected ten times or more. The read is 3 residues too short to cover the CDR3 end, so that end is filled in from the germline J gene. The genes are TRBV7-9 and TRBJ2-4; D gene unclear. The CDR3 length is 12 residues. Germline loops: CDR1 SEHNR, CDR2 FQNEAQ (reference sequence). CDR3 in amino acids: CASSLNSYSQYF. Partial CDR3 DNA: TGTGCCAGCAGCTTAAACTCCTACTCT.

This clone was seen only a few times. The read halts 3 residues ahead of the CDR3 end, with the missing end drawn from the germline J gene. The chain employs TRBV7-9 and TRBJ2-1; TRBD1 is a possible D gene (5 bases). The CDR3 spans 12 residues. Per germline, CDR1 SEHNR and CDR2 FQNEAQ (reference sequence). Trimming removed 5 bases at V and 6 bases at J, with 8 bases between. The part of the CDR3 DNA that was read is TGTGCCAGCAGCACAGGCTCCAATGAG. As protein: CASSTGSNE. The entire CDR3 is CASSTGSNEQFF.

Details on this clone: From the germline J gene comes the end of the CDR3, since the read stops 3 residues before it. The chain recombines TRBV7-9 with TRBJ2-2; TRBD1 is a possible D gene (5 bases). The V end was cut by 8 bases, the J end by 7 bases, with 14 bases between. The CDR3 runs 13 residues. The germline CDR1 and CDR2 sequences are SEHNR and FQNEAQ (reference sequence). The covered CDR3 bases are TGTGCCAGCGGGGCAACCCCCCACGGGGAG. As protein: CASGATPHGE. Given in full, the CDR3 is CASGATPHGELFF.

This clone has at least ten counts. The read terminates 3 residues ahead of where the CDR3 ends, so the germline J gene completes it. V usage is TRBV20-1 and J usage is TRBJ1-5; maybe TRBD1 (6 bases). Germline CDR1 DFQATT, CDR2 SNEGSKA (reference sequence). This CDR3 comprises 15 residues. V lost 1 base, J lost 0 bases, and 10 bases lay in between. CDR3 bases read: TGCAGTGCTAGAGGGGGACAATATAGCAATCAGCCC. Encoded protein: CSARGGQYSNQP. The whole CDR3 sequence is CSARGGQYSNQPQHF.

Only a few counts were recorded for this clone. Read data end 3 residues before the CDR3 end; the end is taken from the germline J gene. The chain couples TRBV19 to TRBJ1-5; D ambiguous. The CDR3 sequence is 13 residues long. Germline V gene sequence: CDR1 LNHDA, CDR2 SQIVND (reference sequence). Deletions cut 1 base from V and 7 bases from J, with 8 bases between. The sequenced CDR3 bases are TGTGCCAGTAGTATAGCCCTGGCCCAGCCC. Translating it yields CASSIALAQP. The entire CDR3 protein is CASSIALAQPQHF.

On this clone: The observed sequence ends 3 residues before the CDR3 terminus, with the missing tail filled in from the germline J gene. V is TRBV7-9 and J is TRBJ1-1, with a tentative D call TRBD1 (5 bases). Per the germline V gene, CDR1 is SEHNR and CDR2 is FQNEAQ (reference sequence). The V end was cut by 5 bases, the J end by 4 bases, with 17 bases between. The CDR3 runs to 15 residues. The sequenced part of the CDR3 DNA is TGTGCCAGCAGCCCCGCGGTAGGAGGGGTCACTGAA. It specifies CASSPAVGGVTE. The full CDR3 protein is CASSPAVGGVTEAFF. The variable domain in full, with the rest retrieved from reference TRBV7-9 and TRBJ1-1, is DTGVSQNPRHKITKRGQNVTFRCDPISEHNRLYWYRQTLGQGPEFLTYFQNEAQLEKSRLLSDRFSAERPKGSFSTLEIQRTEQGDSAMYLCASSPAVGGVTEAFFGQGTRLTVV.

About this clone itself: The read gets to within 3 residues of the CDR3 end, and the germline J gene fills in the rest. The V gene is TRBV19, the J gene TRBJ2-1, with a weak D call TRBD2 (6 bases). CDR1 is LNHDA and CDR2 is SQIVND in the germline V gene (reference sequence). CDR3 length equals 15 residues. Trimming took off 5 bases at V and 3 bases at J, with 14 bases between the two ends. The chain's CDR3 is CASSPTRTNYNEQFF. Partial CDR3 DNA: TGTGCCAGTAGTCCCACCCGGACTAACTACAATGAG. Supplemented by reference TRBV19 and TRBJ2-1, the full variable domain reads DGGITQSPKYLFRKEGQNVTLSCEQNLNHDAMYWYRQDPGQGLRLIYYSQIVNDFQKGDIAEGYSVSREKKESFPLTVTSAQKNPTAFYLCASSPTRTNYNEQFFGPGTRLTVL.

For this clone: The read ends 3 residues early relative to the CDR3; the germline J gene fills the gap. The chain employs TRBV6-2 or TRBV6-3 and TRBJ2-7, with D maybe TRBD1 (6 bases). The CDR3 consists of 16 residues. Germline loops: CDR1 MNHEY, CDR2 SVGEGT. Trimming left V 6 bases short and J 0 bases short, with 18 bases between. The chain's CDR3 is CASRSSQDRPSYEQYF. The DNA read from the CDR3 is TGTGCCAGCAGGTCTAGTCAGGACAGACCCTCCTACGAG.

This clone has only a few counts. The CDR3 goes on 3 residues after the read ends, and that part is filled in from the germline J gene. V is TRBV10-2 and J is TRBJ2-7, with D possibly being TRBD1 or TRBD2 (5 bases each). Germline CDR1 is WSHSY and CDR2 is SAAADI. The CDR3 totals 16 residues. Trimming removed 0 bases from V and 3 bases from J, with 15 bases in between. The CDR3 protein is CASSESTRGEDYEQYF. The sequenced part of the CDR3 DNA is TGCGCCAGCAGTGAGTCGACTCGAGGGGAAGACTACGAG.

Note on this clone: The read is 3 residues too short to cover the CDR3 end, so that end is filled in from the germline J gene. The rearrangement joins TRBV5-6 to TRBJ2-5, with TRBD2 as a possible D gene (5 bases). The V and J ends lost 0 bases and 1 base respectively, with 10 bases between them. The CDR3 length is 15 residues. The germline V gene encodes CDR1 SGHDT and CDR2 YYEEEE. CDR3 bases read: TGTGCCAGCAGCTTGGGAAGCGGAGTCCAAGAGACC. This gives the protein CASSLGSGVQET. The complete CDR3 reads CASSLGSGVQETQYF.